These 21 T cell receptor beta chains were sequenced from one sample in a study of blood T cell repertoires in COVID-19. Clones were read by immunoSEQ multiplex PCR, and TCRdb kept only the in-frame ones, dropping some. The table includes some 240,000 clones, approximately 80% detected once. The material sequenced was peripheral blood. Receptors were obtained from a human donor in a cohort sampled during active COVID-19.

Here the CDR3 reads CASSESRDTQYF. The CDR3 nucleotides are TGCGCCAGCAGTGAGTCGCGGGATACGCAGTATTTT. The chain joins TRBV10-2 to TRBJ2-3; D unclear. Trimming took 0 bases from V and 6 from J, leaving 4 bases between them. Per germline, CDR1 WSHSY and CDR2 SAAADI. CDR3 size: 12 residues.

The rearrangement links TRBV4-1 to TRBJ2-7; 7 bases are a match to TRBD1. Germline lookup yields CDR1 MGHRA and CDR2 YSYEKL. This CDR3 region has 13 residues. Trimming took 3 bases from V and 5 from J; bases not matched to a gene: 4. The CDR3 region has the DNA TGCGCCAGCAGCCACCGGGACAGCGACGAGCAGTACTTC. This translates into CASSHRDSDEQYF.

The rearrangement joins TRBV6-5 to TRBJ1-1; D is possibly TRBD1 (6 bases). This CDR3 contains 13 residues. The germline V and J ends were trimmed by 2 bases and 4 bases, with 8 bases remaining between them. Germline V CDR1 and CDR2: MNHEY, SVGAGI. CDR3: CASSYRGGTEAFF. The CDR3 region has the DNA TGTGCCAGCAGTTACAGGGGGGGCACTGAAGCTTTCTTT.

This chain connects TRBV7-9 to TRBJ1-4; D gene uncertain. Germline V gene data show CDR1 as SEHNR and CDR2 as FQNEAQ (reference sequence). This CDR3 is 15 amino acids long. With 2 bases removed from V and 6 bases from J, the gap between germline ends came to 13 bases. The CDR3 DNA sequence: TGTGCCAGCAGCTTAACGTCGGGAGCGCATGAAAAACTGTTTTTT. It yields the protein CASSLTSGAHEKLFF.

The chain carries TRBV15 and TRBJ2-3, with TRBD1 matching over 7 bases. The CDR3 runs 14 residues. Germline assignment: CDR1 LNHNV and CDR2 YYDKDF (reference sequence). The trim removed 1 base at V and 4 bases at J, leaving 2 bases unmatched. CDR3 region: CATSRGQGSDTQYF. CDR3 DNA: TGTGCCACCAGCAGAGGACAGGGTTCAGATACGCAGTATTTT.

The chain has TRBV2 and TRBJ2-1, with 8 nucleotides matching TRBD1. The length of the CDR3 is 15 residues. V was clipped by 4 bases and J by 4 bases; unmatched bases: 6. CDR1 SNHLY and CDR2 FYNNEI come from the germline V gene. CDR3 coding DNA: TGTGCCAGCAGTGCGCGGACAGGGCTATACAATGAGCAGTTCTTC. Translating it yields CASSARTGLYNEQFF.

The chain joins TRBV6-5 to TRBJ1-5; 9 bases fit TRBD1. CDR1 is MNHEY, CDR2 SVGAGI, per germline. V gave up 5 bases and J gave up 8 bases; unmatched junction bases: 10. The CDR3 is made up of 15 amino acids. CDR3 nucleotide sequence: TGTGCCAGCAGTCGACAGGGGGTAGTATCAGAGCCCCAGCATTTT. Encoded protein: CASSRQGVVSEPQHF.

This sequence joins TRBV29-1 and TRBJ2-1; no clear D gene. Germline V lookup: CDR1 SQVTM, CDR2 ANQGSEA. The CDR3 is 13 residues long. The V end was cut by 7 bases, the J end by 4 bases, with 14 bases between. DNA of the CDR3: TGCAGCGGCCAACCGACTTATTACAATGAGCAGTTCTTC. Encoded protein: CSGQPTYYNEQFF.

This clone has more than one count but fewer than ten. The chain has TRBV15 and TRBJ2-6, with D unclear. V was trimmed by 5 bases and J by 2 bases, leaving 7 bases between them. Germline V gene lookup returns CDR1 LNHNV and CDR2 YYDKDF (reference sequence). This CDR3 spans 14 amino acids. CDR3 region: CATSLFTGANVLTF. CDR3 nucleotide sequence: TGTGCCACCAGCCTTTTTACTGGGGCCAACGTCCTGACTTTC. Using reference TRBV15 and TRBJ2-6 for the parts outside the CDR3, the full variable domain is DAMVIQNPRYQVTQFGKPVTLSCSQTLNHNVMYWYQQKSSQAPKLLFHYYDKDFNNEADTPDNFQSRRPNTSFCFLDIRSPGLGDTAMYLCATSLFTGANVLTFGAGSRLTVL.

The rearrangement links TRBV4-2 to TRBJ2-2, with 7 bases aligning to TRBD1. The CDR3 has 15 amino acids. Germline V lookup: CDR1 LGHNA, CDR2 YNFKEQ. V was clipped by 1 base and J by 2 bases; unmatched bases: 1. The DNA for the CDR3 is TGTGCCAGCAGCCAAGGACAGGGAAACACCGGGGAGCTGTTTTTT. Translated: CASSQGQGNTGELFF.

This clone was seen just once. The chain links TRBV5-1 to TRBJ2-7, with D unresolved. The CDR3 is made up of 13 amino acids. Looked up from germline, CDR1 is SGHRS and CDR2 is YFSETQ. V gave up 0 bases and J gave up 2 bases, with 6 bases separating them. The CDR3 coding sequence is TGCGCCAGCAGCTTGGACCCTACCTACGAGCAGTACTTC. Encoded protein: CASSLDPTYEQYF.

The rearrangement links TRBV5-5 to TRBJ1-1, with 8 bases lining up with TRBD1. Per the germline V gene, CDR1 is SGHKS and CDR2 is YYEKEE (reference sequence). The CDR3 length is 14 residues. V lost 4 bases and J lost 5; bases outside the gene matches: 7. The CDR3: CASSVYRGRTEAFF. In nucleotides, the CDR3 is TGTGCCAGCAGCGTCTACAGGGGGAGGACTGAAGCTTTCTTT. The entire variable domain, with the rest obtained from reference TRBV5-5 and TRBJ1-1, is as follows: DAGVTQSPTHLIKTRGQQVTLRCSPISGHKSVSWYQQVLGQGPQFIFQYYEKEERGRGNFPDRFSARQFPNYSSELNVNALLLGDSALYLCASSVYRGRTEAFFGQGTRLTVV.

V is TRBV6-6 and J is TRBJ2-7, with TRBD2 matching 7 bases. With V trimmed by 3 bases and J by 2 bases, 7 bases remained unmatched. Looked up from germline, CDR1 is MNHNY and CDR2 is SVGAGI (reference sequence). The CDR3 loop spans 15 amino acids. The CDR3 DNA reads TGTGCCAGCAGTTATGGGGCGGGAGATGCCTACGAGCAGTACTTC. This sequence encodes CASSYGAGDAYEQYF.

This chain links TRBV7-2 with TRBJ2-1; 12 bases fit TRBD2. J lost 8 bases, V lost 6 bases, and 5 bases had no gene match. CDR3 length: 14 residues. Germline V gene data show CDR1 as SGHTA and CDR2 as FQGNSA. The CDR3 spells CASRLAGGAYEQFF. For the CDR3, the DNA is TGTGCCAGCAGACTAGCGGGGGGTGCGTATGAGCAGTTCTTC.

A few counts support this clone. The chain uses TRBV28 and TRBJ1-2; 8 nucleotides align to TRBD1. CDR3 size: 13 residues. V lost 5 bases to trimming and J lost 2 bases; unmatched junction nucleotides: 1. The germline V gene has CDR1 MDHEN and CDR2 SYDVKM. The CDR3 region has the DNA TGTGCCAGCAGTGCAGGGGGCAACTATGGCTACACCTTC. Amino acids: CASSAGGNYGYTF.

The genes are TRBV18 and TRBJ1-1, with 9 bases that match TRBD1. This CDR3 is 16 amino acids long. V gave up 4 bases and J gave up 0 bases; unmatched junction bases: 6. The germline gives CDR1 KGHSH, CDR2 LQKENI. The chain's CDR3 is CASSLGTGPMNTEAFF. The CDR3 DNA reads as TGTGCCAGCTCACTCGGGACAGGGCCCATGAACACTGAAGCTTTCTTT. Full variable domain (rest looked up from reference TRBV18 and TRBJ1-1): NAGVMQNPRHLVRRRGQEARLRCSPMKGHSHVYWYRQLPEEGLKFMVYLQKENIIDESGMPKERFSAEFPKEGPSILRIQQVVRGDSAAYFCASSLGTGPMNTEAFFGQGTRLTVV.

The rearrangement uses TRBV9 and TRBJ1-4; a weak D match, TRBD1 (6 bases). CDR1 SGDLS and CDR2 YYNGEE come from the germline V gene. V lost 4 bases and J lost 5, with 9 bases in between. The CDR3 runs to 13 residues. The CDR3 protein is CASSTQGNEKLFF. The CDR3 DNA sequence: TGTGCCAGCAGCACTCAGGGGAATGAAAAACTGTTTTTT. The full variable domain, its missing parts supplied by reference TRBV9 and TRBJ1-4, is DSGVTQTPKHLITATGQRVTLRCSPRSGDLSVYWYQQSLDQGLQFLIQYYNGEERAKGNILERFSAQQFPDLHSELNLSSLELGDSALYFCASSTQGNEKLFFGSGTQLSVL.

The DNA for the CDR3 is TGTGCCAGCAGCCAAGCAACAGGGGGCGCGAGTGGCTACACCTTC. It translates to CASSQATGGASGYTF. The chain recombines TRBV4-2 with TRBJ1-2; 9 bases line up with TRBD1. Germline values: CDR1 LGHNA, CDR2 YNFKEQ. CDR3 size: 15 residues. V gave up 1 base and J gave up 7 bases; unmatched junction bases: 7.

J is TRBJ2-7 and V is TRBV20-1, with D hard to call. V lost 3 bases to trimming and J lost 3 bases, with 15 bases between them. Germline V gene data show CDR1 as DFQATT and CDR2 as SNEGSKA (reference sequence). There are 14 residues in the CDR3. CDR3 nucleotide sequence: TGCAGTGCTAGTAAGATCTCGAGAGGCTACGAGCAGTACTTC. This translates into CSASKISRGYEQYF.

This chain uses TRBV30 with TRBJ2-5; the D gene could be TRBD1 or TRBD2 (5 bases each). The germline V and J ends were trimmed by 7 bases and 4 bases, with 10 bases remaining between them. Germline-derived CDR1 and CDR2 are GTSNPN and SVGIG (reference sequence). This CDR3 contains 11 residues. The CDR3, as DNA: TGTGCCTCGGGGCGTAGAGAGACCCAGTACTTC. This sequence encodes CASGRRETQYF.

The chain is built from TRBV7-3 and TRBJ2-1; TRBD1 agrees at 8 bases. V lost 5 bases to trimming and J lost 2 bases; unmatched junction nucleotides: 5. The CDR3 has 15 residues. CDR1 and CDR2 from the germline V gene are SGHTA and FQGTGA. The CDR3 DNA reads as TGTGCCAGCAGCGTGACAGGGGACCCCTACAATGAGCAGTTCTTC. This translates into CASSVTGDPYNEQFF. Full variable domain (missing parts from reference TRBV7-3 and TRBJ2-1): GAGVSQTPSNKVTEKGKYVELRCDPISGHTALYWYRQSLGQGPEFLIYFQGTGAADDSGLPNDRFFAVRPEGSVSTLKIQRTERGDSAVYLCASSVTGDPYNEQFFGPGTRLTVL.